The 31 T cell receptor beta chains listed next were all sequenced from one sample in a study of early T cells in non-severe SARS-CoV-2 infection (dated by TCRdb to the early 2020s). Library construction relied on 5' RACE. TCRdb records NextSeq 500 as the sequencer. The public reads were run again by TCRdb, first through fastp at Q25 and then through MiXCR, and only productive beta chains were kept. Each record represents a unique CDR3 protein, reported with the most common genes and DNA among its rows. This sample comprises some 71,000 distinct CDR3 sequences, 12% of them detected only once. The ten largest make up roughly 6.8% of the sample. Specimen: whole blood. The receptors derive from an adult who was a healthcare worker with PCR-confirmed SARS-CoV-2 infection or an uninfected control (not recorded which).

This clonotype was seen ten or more times. This chain joins TRBV18 and TRBJ2-7, with TRBD2 matching 8 bases. Germline assignment: CDR1 KGHSH and CDR2 LQKENI. J lost 6 bases, V lost 4 bases, and 8 bases had no gene match. The CDR3 is 14 amino acids. The CDR3 nucleotides are TGTGCCAGCTCACTCGGGGGGGCGGAGAGCGAGCAGTACTTC. Translating it yields CASSLGGAESEQYF.

This clonotype was counted at least ten times. V usage is TRBV27 and J usage is TRBJ2-1; 7 bases agree with TRBD1. Germline lookup yields CDR1 MNHEY and CDR2 SMNVEV (reference sequence). CDR3 length: 16 residues. J was trimmed by 7 bases and V by 5 bases; bases with no gene match: 14. CDR3 nucleotide sequence: TGTGCCAGCAGTACAAGACAGGGCCGACCTGGTAATGAGCAGTTCTTC. Its protein is CASSTRQGRPGNEQFF.

This clonotype came up many times. The CDR3 DNA follows: TGTGCCAGCAGCTCTAAAAAGGGGGTGACCTACGAGCAGTACTTC. It is translated as CASSSKKGVTYEQYF. This rearrangement joins TRBV5-4 to TRBJ2-7; tentatively, D is TRBD1 (6 bases). Germline-derived CDR1 and CDR2 are SGHNT and YYREEE (reference sequence). CDR3 length equals 15 residues. Trimming left V 3 bases short and J 2 bases short, with 15 bases between.

The rearrangement joins TRBV7-9 to TRBJ2-5; possibly TRBD1 for D (5 bases). V lost 8 bases, J lost 4 bases, and 17 bases lay in between. CDR3 length equals 14 residues. Per the germline V gene, CDR1 is SEHNR and CDR2 is FQNEAQ (reference sequence). CDR3 region: CASSSRQGRETQYF. As DNA, the CDR3 is TGTGCCAGCTCCTCGAGGCAGGGCCGAGAGACCCAGTACTTC.

This clonotype was counted ten times or more. The chain carries TRBV7-2 and TRBJ2-6; D is undetermined. In germline, CDR1 is SGHTA, CDR2 FQGNSA. The CDR3 totals 14 residues. V lost 5 bases and J lost 4, with 9 bases in between. The DNA of the CDR3 is TGTGCCAGCAGCCCGACGAACGGGGCCAACGTCCTGACTTTC. Translation gives CASSPTNGANVLTF.

Many counts were recorded for this clonotype. The V and J genes are TRBV7-9 and TRBJ2-5, with D perhaps assigned TRBD1 or TRBD2 (5 bases each). Per germline, CDR1 SEHNR and CDR2 FQNEAQ (reference sequence). The CDR3 runs 12 residues. V was shortened by 7 bases and J by 1 base, with 7 bases between the two germline ends. The CDR3 DNA is TGTGCCAGCATGAGGGGCCAAGAGACCCAGTACTTC. Translation gives CASMRGQETQYF. Drawing the rest from reference TRBV7-9 and TRBJ2-5, the complete variable domain is DTGVSQNPRHKITKRGQNVTFRCDPISEHNRLYWYRQTLGQGPEFLTYFQNEAQLEKSRLLSDRFSAERPKGSFSTLEIQRTEQGDSAMYLCASMRGQETQYFGPGTRLLVL.

At least ten counts were recorded for this clonotype. The rearrangement uses TRBV11-2 and TRBJ1-6, with 8 bases fitting TRBD1. Germline lookup yields CDR1 SGHAT and CDR2 FQNNGV. This CDR3 has 14 amino acids. Unmatched junction bases numbered 6, after V lost 5 bases and J lost 9 bases. The CDR3 DNA follows: TGTGCCAGCAGCCTGGACAGGGCTGGTTCACCCCTCCACTTT. Protein: CASSLDRAGSPLHF.

The V call is TRBV12-3 or TRBV12-4, the J call TRBJ2-2; D is undetermined. V lost 4 bases to trimming and J lost 7 bases, with 10 bases between them. The CDR3 length is 13 residues. Here the CDR3 reads CASSYIRNGELFF. As DNA, the CDR3 is TGTGCCAGCAGTTATATAAGAAACGGGGAGCTGTTTTTT.

This clonotype has more than one count but fewer than ten. V gene TRBV29-1 combines with J gene TRBJ2-7; no reliable D call. Trimming took 5 bases from V and 3 from J, leaving 11 bases between them. From germline, CDR1 is SQVTM and CDR2 ANQGSEA. The CDR3 totals 12 residues. The CDR3 reads CSVKPSNYEQYF. Written as DNA, the CDR3 is TGCAGCGTTAAACCGAGCAACTACGAGCAGTACTTC.

The chain combines TRBV4-1 with TRBJ1-6; D remains unclear. V gave up 0 bases and J gave up 9 bases, with 12 bases separating them. Germline V gives CDR1 MGHRA, CDR2 YSYEKL. This CDR3 has 15 residues. The CDR3 sequence is CASSQEGASSSPLHF. The CDR3 DNA is TGCGCCAGCAGCCAAGAGGGAGCAAGTTCTTCACCCCTCCACTTT.

A few counts support this clonotype. This chain joins TRBV29-1 and TRBJ2-2; 7 bases line up with TRBD1. The junction had 5 bases not matched to a gene; V was cut back by 4 bases and J by 3 bases. The CDR3 totals 14 residues. Germline V gives CDR1 SQVTM, CDR2 ANQGSEA. The CDR3 loop is CSVVRQGYTGELFF. The CDR3 nucleotides read TGCAGCGTTGTGAGACAGGGATACACCGGGGAGCTGTTTTTT.

This clonotype showed up just a few times. The rearrangement uses TRBV7-3 and TRBJ2-3; perhaps TRBD2 as D (5 bases). V lost 5 bases, J lost 6 bases, and 18 bases lay in between. CDR1 and CDR2 (germline): SGHTA, FQGTGA. The CDR3 is 15 residues long. The CDR3 sequence: CASSRGLTTFDTQYF. CDR3 coding DNA: TGTGCCAGCAGCCGAGGACTGACGACATTTGATACGCAGTATTTT.

The chain has TRBV9 and TRBJ2-1, with 9 nucleotides matching TRBD1. The CDR3 sequence is 13 residues long. Germline trimming cut 1 base from V and 16 bases from J; bases unmatched to any gene: 9. Germline-derived CDR1 and CDR2 are SGDLS and YYNGEE. CDR3 sequence (DNA): TGTGCCAGCAGCGTATTTGGCGGGACAGGGCTCTTCTTC. Its translation: CASSVFGGTGLFF. Using reference TRBV9 and TRBJ2-1 for the parts outside the CDR3, the full variable domain is DSGVTQTPKHLITATGQRVTLRCSPRSGDLSVYWYQQSLDQGLQFLIQYYNGEERAKGNILERFSAQQFPDLHSELNLSSLELGDSALYFCASSVFGGTGLFFGPGTRLTVL.

The sample holds a few counts of this clonotype. The chain recombines TRBV6-6 with TRBJ1-4; D remains unclear. The germline V gene has CDR1 MNHNY and CDR2 SVGAGI (reference sequence). The CDR3 is made up of 11 amino acids. Trimming shortened V by 5 bases and J by 4 bases, and 2 bases separated the two germline ends. The CDR3 sequence is CASSDNEKLFF. The DNA of the CDR3 is TGTGCCAGCAGTGATAATGAAAAACTGTTTTTT.

This clonotype was seen many times. The chain links TRBV7-2 to TRBJ2-7, with TRBD1 as a possible D gene (6 bases). Trimming removed 6 bases at V and 0 bases at J, with 12 bases between. The CDR3 contains 14 residues. The germline gives CDR1 SGHTA, CDR2 FQGNSA. The CDR3 region has the DNA TGTGCCAGCAGTTTTCAGGGGCACTCCTACGAGCAGTACTTC. Its protein product is CASSFQGHSYEQYF.

The J gene is TRBJ2-2, the V gene TRBV29-1; TRBD2 matches at 7 bases. The CDR3 totals 11 residues. CDR1 is SQVTM and CDR2 is ANQGSEA in the germline V gene. CDR3 nucleotide sequence: TGCAGTGGGAGGGAAGCCGGGGAGCTGTTTTTT. It encodes CSGREAGELFF.

This clonotype was counted at least ten times. The V call is TRBV7-6, the J call TRBJ2-3; D gene unclear. Germline CDR1 SGHVS, CDR2 FNYEAQ. CDR3 length: 13 residues. V lost 4 bases and J lost 3, with 8 bases in between. The CDR3 DNA follows: TGTGCCAGCAGCTCCTTCGGGACAGATACGCAGTATTTT. Its translation is CASSSFGTDTQYF.

The chain uses TRBV12-3 or TRBV12-4 and TRBJ2-7; D unclear. The CDR3 spans 15 residues. V dropped 4 bases and J dropped 0 bases, with 13 bases sitting between them. The CDR3 DNA reads as TGTGCCAGCAGTTCGAGTACGCGGCCCTCCTACGAGCAGTACTTC. Residues: CASSSSTRPSYEQYF.

In its sample, this clonotype was seen many times. The CDR3 loop reads CSARDRGSWSYEQYF. The CDR3 nucleotides read TGCAGTGCTAGAGATCGTGGGTCATGGTCCTACGAGCAGTACTTC. The rearrangement links TRBV20-1 to TRBJ2-7; D gene unclear. The CDR3 consists of 15 residues. In germline, CDR1 is DFQATT, CDR2 SNEGSKA (reference sequence). Trimming removed 0 bases at V and 1 base at J, with 13 bases between.

This clonotype showed up many times. The V and J genes are TRBV5-1 and TRBJ1-4; weak D call: TRBD1 (5 bases). This CDR3 is built from 14 residues. Germline values: CDR1 SGHRS, CDR2 YFSETQ. Trimming pared 5 bases from V and 10 bases from J, leaving 18 bases between. The CDR3 sequence is CASSTGHPGGKLFF. CDR3 in DNA: TGCGCCAGCAGTACTGGACATCCCGGGGGAAAACTGTTTTTT.

There are many counts of this clonotype. V and J are TRBV4-2 and TRBJ2-6, with 10 positions matching TRBD2. The J segment lost 2 bases and the V segment lost 2 bases, leaving 9 bases of the junction unmatched. The CDR3 loop spans 19 amino acids. The germline V gene encodes CDR1 LGHNA and CDR2 YNFKEQ. The CDR3 is CASSQTDSGGLAGANVLTF. In nucleotides, the CDR3 is TGTGCCAGCAGCCAAACCGATAGCGGGGGGTTAGCTGGGGCCAACGTCCTGACTTTC.

This clonotype was counted a few times. The chain joins TRBV10-2 to TRBJ2-3, with a possible D match to TRBD2 (5 bases). The V and J ends lost 7 bases and 2 bases respectively, with 10 bases between them. This CDR3 contains 13 residues. CDR1 WSHSY and CDR2 SAAADI come from the germline V gene. Written as DNA, the CDR3 is TGCGCCAGCATTACTAGATACACAGATACGCAGTATTTT. Its protein product is CASITRYTDTQYF.

This clonotype was detected a few times. V usage is TRBV5-7 and J usage is TRBJ1-5; D is uncertain. TRBV5-7 belongs to the ORF category, with a function that is uncertain. CDR3 size: 15 residues. The ends were cut back, 10 bases at V and 1 base at J, with 18 bases in the middle. CDR3 residues: CASTGGDNSNQPQHF. The DNA of the CDR3 is TGTGCCTCAACCGGAGGCGACAACAGCAATCAGCCCCAGCATTTT.

In this sample, this clonotype turned up a few times. The chain joins TRBV11-2 to TRBJ1-1; D call uncertain. The germline V gene encodes CDR1 SGHAT and CDR2 FQNNGV. CDR3 length equals 16 residues. Trimming cost V 3 bases and J 0 bases, with 14 bases left between them. The CDR3 region has the DNA TGTGCCAGCAGCTTTCGATTGGATGTGATGAACACTGAAGCTTTCTTT. It is translated as CASSFRLDVMNTEAFF.

This clonotype was detected ten times or more. The chain couples TRBV20-1 to TRBJ2-7, with a tentative D call TRBD2 (5 bases). Germline V gene data show CDR1 as DFQATT and CDR2 as SNEGSKA (reference sequence). The CDR3 is made up of 14 amino acids. Trimming stripped 0 bases from V and 2 bases from J, with 11 bases between. The DNA of the CDR3 is TGCAGTGCTAGAGATCCGGGAAGAACCTACGAGCAGTACTTC. Its protein product is CSARDPGRTYEQYF.

This clonotype was observed at least ten times. The chain joins TRBV21-1 to TRBJ2-1; the D segment call TRBD2 is taken from the table without a DNA check. TRBV21-1 is marked as a pseudogene. The CDR3 runs to 17 residues. The CDR3 region has the DNA TGTGCCAGCAGCAAAGCGCGGTTGGGGAGGACGTACAATGAGCAGTTCTTC. Protein sequence: CASSKARLGRTYNEQFF.

In its sample, this clonotype was seen many times. The rearrangement uses TRBV5-1 and TRBJ1-1; a possible D gene is TRBD1 (5 bases). The CDR3 sequence is 13 residues long. The V and J ends lost 0 bases and 6 bases respectively, with 9 bases between them. Looked up from germline, CDR1 is SGHRS and CDR2 is YFSETQ. CDR3 sequence: CASSLEGQSEAFF. The CDR3, as DNA: TGCGCCAGCAGCTTGGAGGGGCAGTCTGAAGCTTTCTTT. Looking up the rest from reference TRBV5-1 and TRBJ1-1 gives the full variable domain: KAGVTQTPRYLIKTRGQQVTLSCSPISGHRSVSWYQQTPGQGLQFLFEYFSETQRNKGNFPGRFSGRQFSNSRSEMNVSTLELGDSALYLCASSLEGQSEAFFGQGTRLTVV.

The CDR3 region has the DNA TGTGCCAGCAGCGAATCGGGGCGCGGGGTGAATGAGCAGTTCTTC. Translating it yields CASSESGRGVNEQFF. The chain couples TRBV13 to TRBJ2-1, with a weak D call TRBD2 (6 bases). Trimming pared 5 bases from V and 7 bases from J, leaving 18 bases between. The CDR3 has 15 amino acids. In germline, CDR1 is PRHDT, CDR2 FYEKMQ (reference sequence).

The chain recombines TRBV10-1 with TRBJ2-2; tentative D call: TRBD2 (5 bases). Germline V lookup: CDR1 WNHNN, CDR2 SYGVQD (reference sequence). The V gene lost 8 bases and the J gene lost 8 bases, with 15 bases spanning the gap. This CDR3 spans 13 amino acids. The CDR3 sequence is CASEGEIRGELFF. CDR3 nucleotide sequence: TGCGCCAGCGAGGGCGAGATACGGGGGGAGCTGTTTTTT.

This clonotype has only a few counts. This chain joins TRBV24-1 and TRBJ2-4, with TRBD2 matching over 7 bases. Germline V gene sequence: CDR1 KGHDR, CDR2 SFDVKD. The CDR3 totals 15 residues. Losses at the gene ends were 3 bases for V and 9 bases for J; bases not matched to a gene: 10. The CDR3 DNA sequence: TGTGCCACCAGTGATGCAGCTAGCGGAGACCTCATTCAGTACTTC. It translates to CATSDAASGDLIQYF.

The genes are TRBV20-1 and TRBJ2-7, with a weak D call TRBD1 (5 bases). Trimming pared 3 bases from V and 6 bases from J, leaving 15 bases between. Germline values: CDR1 DFQATT, CDR2 SNEGSKA (reference sequence). CDR3 length: 13 residues. In DNA, the CDR3 is TGCAGTGCTAGTTTAATTAGGGGTGGCGAGCAGTACTTC. Its translation: CSASLIRGGEQYF.